This T cell receptor beta chain was obtained from a study of cytotoxic CD8 clonotypes in ibrutinib-treated CLL (dated by TCRdb to the early 2020s). Describing the broader study: The cohort was composed of under 12 relapsed/refractory and about 15 treatment-naive patients; IGHV unmutated status was identified in about 17 patients. Partial responses were observed in roughly 25 patients and complete responses in 2; after a median follow-up of roughly 62 months, remission was maintained in approximately 14 patients and progression was observed in some 12. Response samples were taken after a median of around 13 months on treatment, ranging from about 6 to 40 months. On average, each sample yielded around 250,000 productive templates and tens of thousands of productive rearrangements. Longitudinal samples were available for about 30% of the 86 trial participants. Cryopreserved peripheral blood mononuclear cells were collected before treatment, at response, and at either disease progression or sustained remission. Patients were still on ibrutinib when every remission and progressive disease sample was collected.

A MiSeq instrument was used for deep resolution sequencing, which targeted depths ranging from 1 in 1 million up to 1 in 200,000 T cells, with coverage averaging 10x for each clonotype. The immunoSEQ hsTCRB Kit was used to generate TCR beta libraries. The original pipeline was this. Data were analyzed with ImmunoSEQ Data Assistant and ImmunoSEQ Analyzer, with V, D and J genes assigned per IMGT definitions. Clonality, which ranges from 0 to 1, was calculated as one minus the normalized Shannon entropy of productive rearrangement frequencies. Public clonotype analysis was restricted to overrepresented clonotypes comprising at least 0.05% of each patient's repertoire. About a dozen repertoires from age-matched healthy donors, obtained from immuneACCESS, served as clonality controls. This immuneACCESS table, as held by TCRdb, lists in-frame sequences with V and J called but not all clones. Of the missing ones, under half trace to an unresolved V gene in checked studies; the others have no known cause. Clone size and V and J calls were adopted from that table, with D and trimming inferred from the DNA. The sample yields approximately 74,000 clones; around 81% were counted once. The ten most abundant clones make up less than 9% of the sample.

The investigation overall reported the following: Lymph node repertoires were not examined, and the timing of sampling was not matched between patients in sustained remission and those whose disease progressed. Public clonotypes were rare and either contracted or stayed stable during treatment, and the rise in clonality at ibrutinib response reflected the expansion of private clonotypes. At ibrutinib response clonality went up, during sustained remission it held steady, and at progression it dropped back toward baseline. Baseline clonality was found to be higher than that of age-matched healthy donors and was strongly correlated with circulating CD8+ T-cell counts.

The time point label here, explained by the study, means: progressive disease on ibrutinib. Approximately 2 micrograms of genomic DNA were extracted from cryopreserved PBMCs for TCR beta library preparation. Longitudinal blood samples from CLL patients on ibrutinib monotherapy were analyzed using high-throughput TCR beta sequencing. The patients were enrolled in a single-center, open-label phase 2 trial of ibrutinib monotherapy. As regards this clone: This receptor's antigen is unknown. The record has no base qualities; no much larger clone is one base away.

The TCR originated in a human donor with chronic lymphocytic leukemia. This sample comprised PBMCs, obtained at disease progression, from a patient treated with ibrutinib.

The DNA reads TGTGCCAGCAGCTTAGGAAGAAAGGAGCAGTACTTC. Translated, this gives CASSLGRKEQYF. Recombination joined TRBV7-9 with TRBJ2-7, with the D gene uncertain. V sheds 1 base and J sheds 7 bases, leaving 8 bases between their ends. CDR3 length: 12 amino acids, cysteine to phenylalanine. The kept DNA is CDR3 alone, 36 bases in frame from the first base. The germline V gene (reference sequence) sets CDR1 to SEHNR and CDR2 to FQNEAQ.